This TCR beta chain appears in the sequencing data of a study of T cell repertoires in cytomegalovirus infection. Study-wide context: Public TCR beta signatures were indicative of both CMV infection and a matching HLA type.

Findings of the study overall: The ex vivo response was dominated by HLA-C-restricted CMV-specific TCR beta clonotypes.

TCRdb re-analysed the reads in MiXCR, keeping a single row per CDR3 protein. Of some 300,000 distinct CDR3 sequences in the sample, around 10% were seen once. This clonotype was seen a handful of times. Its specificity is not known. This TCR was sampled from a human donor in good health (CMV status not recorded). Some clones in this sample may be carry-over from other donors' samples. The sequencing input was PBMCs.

The CDR3 here is CASSLGQGSEQYV. The DNA of the CDR3 is TGTGCCAGCAGTCTGGGACAGGGAAGCGAGCAGTACGTC. The chain joins TRBV27 to TRBJ2-7; 9 bases match TRBD1. The CDR3 totals 13 residues. Germline CDR1 and CDR2: MNHEY and SMNVEV (reference sequence). The V and J ends lost 5 bases and 6 bases, in that order; junction bases with no gene match: 5.